A selection of T cell receptor beta chains follows, all from one sample in a study of technical replicates of blood from a handful of donors. TCRdb's table, derived via immunoSEQ multiplex PCR, lists solely in-frame clones and lacks some. Among 50,000 or so clones listed, around 90% were seen once. Sequencing was done on a sample of PBMCs. These receptors originate from a human donor in good health. Some clones in this sample may be carry-over from other donors' samples. Both conserved end residues are part of each CDR3. The order of the fields is J gene, V gene, CDR3 length, clone size, D gene, CDR3 DNA, CDR3 protein. D genes are given only for firm matches. Some rows mark clone size as missing; the rest say once, few, many or name a class of expanded clone.

>TRBJ2-1|TRBV6-6|14|NA|NA
TGTGCCAGCAGCCGACAGCTAAACTACAATGAGCAGTTCTTC
CASSRQLNYNEQFF
>TRBJ1-1|TRBV5-4|14|NA|NA
TGTGCCAGCAGCTTGGACCTGCGGGCTGCCGAAGCTTTCTTT
CASSLDLRAAEAFF
>TRBJ2-2|TRBV18|15|NA|NA
TGTGCCAGCTCCCCGTGGACAGCGAACACCGGGGAGCTGTTTTTT
CASSPWTANTGELFF
>TRBJ2-7|TRBV5-6|13|NA|NA
TGTGCCAGCGAACTTGGGGGGAGATACGAGCAGTACTTC
CASELGGRYEQYF
>TRBJ2-7|TRBV7-2|12|NA|NA
TGTGCCAGCAGCTCAGTGTCCTACGAGCAGTACTTC
CASSSVSYEQYF
>TRBJ1-1|TRBV6-1|13|once|NA
TGTGCCAGCAGTCGCACAGAGAACACTGAAGCTTTCTTT
CASSRTENTEAFF
>TRBJ1-4|TRBV7-2|13|NA|NA
TGTGCCAGCAGGGCCAGGAGGGGTGAAAAACTGTTTTTT
CASRARRGEKLFF
>TRBJ2-2|TRBV4-3|16|NA|TRBD2
TGCGCCAGCAGCCAAGATTGGGGGAGGGCCACCGGGGAGCTGTTTTTT
CASSQDWGRATGELFF
>TRBJ2-7|TRBV4-2|17|NA|TRBD2
TGTGCCAGCAGCCAAGCAACTAGCGGGAGGCGAACCTACGAGCAGTACTTC
CASSQATSGRRTYEQYF
>TRBJ1-5|TRBV4-1|16|NA|NA
TGCGCCAGCAGCCCAAAAGGGGTGCTGGTAAATCAGCCCCAGCATTTT
CASSPKGVLVNQPQHF
>TRBJ1-2|TRBV4-1|19|NA|TRBD1
TGCGCCAGCAGCTATCCGGGATATGTGGGGACAGGGGGCGGTACGGGCTACACCTTC
CASSYPGYVGTGGGTGYTF
>TRBJ2-1|TRBV5-4|15|NA|TRBD2
TGTGCCAGCAGCGCCTTACTAGCGGGTTACAATGAGCAGTTCTTC
CASSALLAGYNEQFF
>TRBJ1-2|TRBV7-8|13|NA|TRBD1
TGTGCCAGCAGCCCCCAGACAGGGGGAGGCTACACCTTC
CASSPQTGGGYTF
>TRBJ2-3|TRBV11-1|14|NA|NA
TGTGCCAGCAGCTTACTCGACCCGGGTGATACGCAGTATTTT
CASSLLDPGDTQYF
>TRBJ2-7|TRBV29-1|14|NA|TRBD1
TGCAGCGTTGAAGAGCAGGGGGCCAGTTACGAGCAGTACTTC
CSVEEQGASYEQYF
>TRBJ2-2|TRBV15|16|NA|TRBD2
TGTGCCACCAGCAGAGTGGACATAGCGGGTACCGGGGAGCTGTTTTTT
CATSRVDIAGTGELFF
>TRBJ2-7|TRBV4-1|16|NA|NA
TGCGCCAGCAGCCAACCCGGACGGACAAGGTGGTACGAGCAGTACTTC
CASSQPGRTRWYEQYF
>TRBJ1-2|TRBV29-1|13|NA|NA
TGCAGCGTTGAACTCCAGGGGTTCGATGGCTACACCTTC
CSVELQGFDGYTF
>TRBJ2-3|TRBV19|16|NA|NA
TGTGCCAGTAGTATCGGGTTCAGTTCCTTACCAGATACGCAGTATTTT
CASSIGFSSLPDTQYF